Below, 8 T cell receptor beta chains from the same sample are listed, as sequenced in a study of cytomegalovirus exposure and HLA in healthy donors. Clones were read by immunoSEQ multiplex PCR, and TCRdb kept only the in-frame ones, dropping some. The top ten hold 9.5% to 13% of the sample, which has approximately 170,000 clones, roughly 80% seen once. Material: PBMCs. All receptors derive from a man younger than 40 in good health and CMV-seropositive.

The chain couples TRBV7-2 to TRBJ2-3; D gene uncertain. Germline CDR1 SGHTA, CDR2 FQGNSA. This CDR3 is built from 13 residues. The V gene lost 4 bases and the J gene lost 4 bases, with 9 bases spanning the gap. CDR3 DNA sequence: TGTGCCAGCAGCTCCCCTCCCCCAGATACGCAGTATTTT. Its translation: CASSSPPPDTQYF.

This clone occurred a few times. In DNA, the CDR3 is TGTGCCAGCAGTCCGGCGGGTCAAGAGACCTATGGCTACACCTTC. This codes for CASSPAGQETYGYTF. The V gene is TRBV28, the J gene TRBJ1-2; D uncertain. From germline, CDR1 is MDHEN and CDR2 SYDVKM. Trimming shortened V by 5 bases and J by 4 bases, and 17 bases separated the two germline ends. The CDR3 consists of 15 residues.

In this sample, this clone turned up a few times. The V and J genes are TRBV4-1 and TRBJ2-7, with D unclear. CDR1 MGHRA and CDR2 YSYEKL come from the germline V gene. V gave up 0 bases and J gave up 6 bases, with 6 bases separating them. There are 12 residues in the CDR3. The CDR3 DNA is TGCGCCAGCAGCCAAGATCTACGCGAGCAGTACTTC. It codes for CASSQDLREQYF.

This clone occurred a few times. The V call is TRBV28, the J call TRBJ2-2; TRBD1 is a possible D gene (6 bases). Germline V gives CDR1 MDHEN, CDR2 SYDVKM. V was clipped by 6 bases and J by 4 bases, with 12 bases between them. The CDR3 consists of 14 residues. CDR3 sequence: CASRVQGLTGELFF. The CDR3 nucleotides are TGTGCCAGCAGGGTACAGGGTCTCACCGGGGAGCTGTTTTTT.

The gene calls are TRBV30 and TRBJ1-1; 10 nucleotides line up with TRBD1. CDR1 is GTSNPN, CDR2 SVGIG, per germline (reference sequence). Trimming removed 3 bases from V and 10 bases from J; junction bases left unmatched: 8. The length of the CDR3 is 13 residues. This chain's CDR3 is CAWSLGQGFTAFF. The CDR3 DNA follows: TGTGCCTGGAGCCTGGGACAGGGGTTCACAGCTTTCTTT. The complete variable domain, with remaining parts taken from reference TRBV30 and TRBJ1-1, reads SQTIHQWPATLVQPVGSPLSLECTVEGTSNPNLYWYRQAAGRGLQLLFYSVGIGQISSEVPQNLSASRPQDRQFILSSKKLLLSDSGFYLCAWSLGQGFTAFFGQGTRLTVV.

The V and J genes are TRBV19 and TRBJ2-7, with 14 bases matching TRBD2. There are 17 residues in the CDR3. Germline V gene lookup returns CDR1 LNHDA and CDR2 SQIVND (reference sequence). With V trimmed by 4 bases and J by 1 base, 6 bases remained unmatched. The CDR3 region has the DNA TGTGCCAGTAGTAGAAGCGGACTAGCGGGAGGATCCTACGAGCAGTACTTC. Its translation is CASSRSGLAGGSYEQYF.

The table lists this clone with a count of one. The CDR3 DNA is TGTGCCAGCAGCTTTGCGACAGGGCATCCAGAGACCCAGTACTTC. This gives the protein CASSFATGHPETQYF. The chain carries TRBV5-4 and TRBJ2-5, with 7 bases matching TRBD1. Trimming at V came to 2 bases and at J to 4 bases, leaving 8 bases not matched to a gene. The CDR3 has 15 residues. Looked up from germline, CDR1 is SGHNT and CDR2 is YYREEE (reference sequence).

This chain links TRBV29-1 with TRBJ2-7; possible D gene TRBD1, 5 bases. The V gene lost 7 bases and the J gene lost 1 base, with 14 bases spanning the gap. The length of the CDR3 is 13 residues. The germline gives CDR1 SQVTM, CDR2 ANQGSEA. The CDR3 reads CSARTPESYEQYF. The CDR3 nucleotides are TGCAGCGCCAGGACACCAGAGTCCTACGAGCAGTACTTC.